Sequencing of this T cell receptor beta chain was carried out in a study of T cells in Graves' hyperthyroidism and ophthalmopathy. TCR beta CDR3 regions were amplified from RNA. First-round RT-PCR with HTBI primers amplified the TCR CDR3 region. TCRdb used MiXCR to reprocess the multiplex PCR reads, holding one entry per CDR3 protein. Of fewer than 400,000 distinct CDR3 sequences in the sample, about 14% were seen once. Exclusion criteria comprised uncontrolled infection, other autoimmune disease, pregnancy or lactation. Looked up from germline, CDR1 is SGHAT and CDR2 is FQNNGV. CDR3 length: 16 amino acids. V lost 5 bases, J lost 4 bases, and 17 bases lay in between.

This TCR came from a middle-aged man with Graves' ophthalmopathy. The rearrangement joins TRBV11-2 to TRBJ2-2; D is ambiguous. Input material: blood. The DNA for the CDR3 is TGTGCCAGCAGCATGCGAGAGGAAAGAGGCACCGGGGAGCTGTTTTTT. This sequence encodes CASSMREERGTGELFF.